This TCR beta chain was captured in a study of regulatory T cells in long-lasting Graves disease. Findings and caveats of the study: With 2,500 to 3,000 shared public clonotypes, persistent patients exceeded new patients, who shared 966. TRBV28, TRBJ1-2 and TRBJ2-5 were segments that persistent disease favored.

The time point denotes: persistent/refractory GD, antithyroid drugs over 5 years with positive TRAb. Scientists built the TCR library using RNA that was extracted from PBMCs. This clonotype showed up just a few times. Its antigen is unidentified. Construction of TCR beta libraries relied on iRepertoire HTBI primers and on Arm-PCR targeting CDR3 regions. Per the authors' pipeline: The samples yielded roughly 60 TRBV and around 13 TRBJ segments. TCRdb reprocessed the multiplex PCR reads with MiXCR, giving one entry per CDR3 protein. It is TCRdb's table, rather than the study itself, that gives the V and J calls and clone size. This table has 400,000 to 500,000 distinct CDR3 sequences, about 20% appearing once. The CDR3 totals 15 residues. Trimming stripped 7 bases from V and 0 bases from J, with 13 bases between. Germline V lookup: CDR1 LNHNV, CDR2 YYDKDF (reference sequence).

This sequence joins TRBV15 and TRBJ1-5; D not certain. The source material was peripheral blood mononuclear cells (PBMCs), sampled when the disease was refractory, from a patient treated with antithyroid drugs. The receptor was isolated from a female donor with Graves disease. This CDR3 reads CATTDGFYSNQPQHF. The CDR3 coding sequence is TGTGCCACCACAGACGGATTTTATAGCAATCAGCCCCAGCATTTT.